Listed below are T cell receptor beta chains from one sample, sequenced in a study of vaccination and CD4 T cells after COVID-19. No antigen is known for these receptors. From the PCR reads, TCRdb called clonotypes with MiXCR, one entry per CDR3 protein. The sample shows around 15,000 distinct CDR3 sequences, roughly 80% of them seen only once. This sample comprised CD4+ T cells from blood, cultured in vitro, obtained after SARS-CoV-2 vaccination. Every receptor here comes from a human donor who received a COVID-19 vaccine. The CDR3 runs from the conserved cysteine through the conserved F or W. A D gene is named only where the DNA matches it firmly. Clone size, where shown, is once, few, many, or a class for clones that have expanded.

d_gene,v_gene,j_gene,abundance,CDR3aa,CDR3nt
TRBD1,TRBV24-1,TRBJ1-5,NA,CATSDPRQGAGQPQHF,TGTGCCACCAGTGATCCGAGGCAGGGGGCGGGTCAGCCCCAGCATTTT
TRBD1,TRBV12-3/TRBV12-4,TRBJ1-6,medium-sized,CASSRTGVRSSYNSPLHF,TGTGCCAGCAGTCGGACAGGGGTGAGGAGCTCCTATAATTCACCCCTCCACTTT
TRBD2,TRBV20-1,TRBJ2-5,NA,CSAKAGVETQYF,TGCAGTGCTAAAGCGGGGGTAGAGACCCAGTACTTC
TRBD1,TRBV14,TRBJ1-2,NA,CASSQDLGTAYGYTF,TGTGCCAGCAGCCAAGATCTAGGGACAGCCTATGGCTACACCTTC
NA,TRBV27,TRBJ1-2,NA,CASSRQSSYGYTF,TGTGCCAGCAGTCGGCAGTCTAGTTATGGCTACACCTTC
NA,TRBV5-4,TRBJ2-7,NA,CASSLAGVGEQYF,TGTGCCAGCAGCTTGGCAGGGGTAGGCGAGCAGTACTTC
NA,TRBV6-1,TRBJ1-1,NA,CASSELVGRLNTEAFF,TGTGCCAGCAGTGAACTGGTAGGCAGGTTGAACACTGAAGCTTTCTTT
TRBD1,TRBV6-1,TRBJ2-7,NA,CASSDTDREEQYF,TGTGCCAGCAGTGATACGGACAGGGAAGAGCAGTACTTC
NA,TRBV4-1,TRBJ2-2,NA,CASRERGRNTGELFF,TGCGCCAGCAGGGAACGGGGGAGGAACACCGGGGAGCTGTTTTTT
TRBD1,TRBV12-3/TRBV12-4,TRBJ1-6,NA,CASSFHFGTGNSPLHF,TGTGCCAGCAGTTTTCACTTCGGGACAGGGAATTCACCCCTCCACTTT
NA,TRBV7-2,TRBJ2-3,few,CASSLRGSSTDTQYF,TGTGCCAGCAGCTTAAGGGGGAGCTCCACAGATACGCAGTATTTT
NA,TRBV30,TRBJ1-1,NA,CAWSGQMNTEAFF,TGTGCCTGGAGTGGACAGATGAACACTGAAGCTTTCTTT
NA,TRBV5-1,TRBJ1-1,few,CASSLVAGAMNTEAFF,TGCGCCAGCAGCTTGGTGGCGGGGGCAATGAACACTGAAGCTTTCTTT
NA,TRBV12-3/TRBV12-4,TRBJ1-6,few,CASSRSGFGSSYNSPLHF,TGTGCCAGCAGCCGATCGGGTTTCGGGAGCTCCTATAATTCACCCCTCCACTTT
NA,TRBV6-5,TRBJ1-2,NA,CASSYSAERNYGYTF,TGTGCCAGCAGTTACTCGGCAGAGCGAAACTATGGCTACACCTTC
NA,TRBV20-1,TRBJ2-5,once,CSARADGRETQYF,TGCAGTGCTAGAGCAGACGGAAGGGAGACCCAGTACTTC
NA,TRBV6-5,TRBJ1-2,NA,CASSYDGQGVYGYTF,TGTGCCAGCAGTTACGATGGGCAGGGAGTCTATGGCTACACCTTC
NA,TRBV20-1,TRBJ1-2,NA,CSAREEGGLSYGYTF,TGCAGTGCTAGAGAAGAGGGGGGCTTGAGCTATGGCTACACCTTC
NA,TRBV29-1,TRBJ1-2,NA,CSVEVGHGYTF,TGCAGCGTTGAGGTGGGGCATGGCTACACCTTC
TRBD1,TRBV12-3/TRBV12-4,TRBJ1-5,NA,CASSPGTGSGQPQHF,TGTGCCAGCAGTCCCGGGACAGGGAGCGGTCAGCCCCAGCATTTT
NA,TRBV7-2,TRBJ2-5,NA,CASSLERGETQYF,TGTGCCAGCAGCTTAGAGAGAGGGGAGACCCAGTACTTC
TRBD2,TRBV6-1,TRBJ2-3,NA,CASSETLAGRGTDTQYF,TGTGCCAGCAGTGAAACGTTAGCGGGGCGCGGCACAGATACGCAGTATTTT
TRBD1,TRBV25-1,TRBJ2-7,NA,CASSGDRVSYEQYF,TGTGCCAGCTCTGGCGACAGGGTTTCCTACGAGCAGTACTTC
NA,TRBV2,TRBJ1-2,NA,CASSTGINYGYTF,TGTGCCAGCAGTACAGGGATCAACTATGGCTACACCTTC
NA,TRBV20-1,TRBJ1-2,NA,CSVLTKSNYGYTF,TGCAGTGTTCTAACCAAATCTAACTATGGCTACACCTTC
TRBD1,TRBV20-1,TRBJ1-5,NA,CSARSTGTGGNQPQHF,TGCAGTGCTAGATCTACCGGGACAGGGGGCAATCAGCCCCAGCATTTT
TRBD2,TRBV2,TRBJ2-7,NA,CASSPGLAANYEQYF,TGTGCCAGCAGCCCGGGACTAGCGGCCAACTACGAGCAGTACTTC
TRBD1,TRBV11-3,TRBJ2-5,NA,CASSHSRQGQETQYF,TGTGCCAGCAGCCACTCACGACAGGGTCAAGAGACCCAGTACTTC
TRBD1,TRBV5-1,TRBJ1-6,NA,CASSLNPGGNSPLHF,TGCGCCAGCAGCTTGAACCCAGGGGGGAATTCACCCCTCCACTTT
TRBD1,TRBV2,TRBJ1-5,few,CATSGNRGQNQPQHF,TGTGCCACCTCTGGGAACAGGGGGCAGAATCAGCCCCAGCATTTT
NA,TRBV20-1,TRBJ2-3,NA,CSASLPQQRSTDTQYF,TGCAGTGCTAGTCTCCCTCAGCAGCGTAGCACAGATACGCAGTATTTT
NA,TRBV27,TRBJ2-7,NA,CASSFYFTDEQYF,TGTGCCAGCAGTTTTTATTTTACGGATGAGCAGTACTTC
NA,TRBV6-1,TRBJ2-7,NA,CASSEARGTGNYEQYF,TGTGCCAGCAGTGAAGCGCGTGGTACAGGGAACTACGAGCAGTACTTC
NA,TRBV6-1,TRBJ1-2,NA,CASSPMNRERGYTF,TGTGCCAGCAGTCCTATGAACAGGGAACGTGGCTACACCTTC
TRBD1,TRBV20-1,TRBJ1-6,NA,CSAPPGPGQWRPNSPLHF,TGCAGTGCTCCCCCGGGACCGGGACAGTGGCGCCCTAATTCACCCCTCCACTTT
NA,TRBV9,TRBJ1-2,NA,CASSRNNYGYTF,TGTGCCAGCAGCCGAAATAATTATGGCTACACCTTC
TRBD1,TRBV6-1,TRBJ1-5,NA,CATNRDRGRNQPQHF,TGTGCCACCAACCGGGACAGGGGCCGCAATCAGCCCCAGCATTTT
TRBD1,TRBV20-1,TRBJ2-4,NA,CSAQDRGHIQYF,TGCAGTGCACAGGACAGGGGGCACATTCAGTACTTC
TRBD2,TRBV19,TRBJ2-3,once,CASRLAGGPDTQYF,TGTGCCAGCAGACTAGCGGGGGGGCCAGATACGCAGTATTTT
NA,TRBV20-1,TRBJ1-1,NA,CSARFWGSKAFF,TGCAGTGCTAGATTCTGGGGAAGTAAAGCTTTCTTT
TRBD1,TRBV5-1,TRBJ1-1,NA,CASRTGRWNTEAFF,TGCGCCAGCAGGACAGGGAGGTGGAACACTGAAGCTTTCTTT
TRBD1,TRBV19,TRBJ1-1,once,CATRQGASEAFF,TGTGCCACTCGACAGGGGGCGAGTGAAGCTTTCTTT
TRBD1,TRBV12-3/TRBV12-4,TRBJ1-2,NA,CASSPELTGGNGYTF,TGTGCCAGCAGTCCAGAATTGACAGGGGGCAATGGCTACACCTTC
NA,TRBV20-1,TRBJ2-1,few,CSASPAGPSYNEQFF,TGCAGTGCTAGCCCCGCGGGGCCTTCCTACAATGAGCAGTTCTTC
TRBD2,TRBV6-5,TRBJ2-5,NA,CASSYIERGGGETQYF,TGTGCCAGCAGTTACATCGAGCGGGGGGGCGGGGAGACCCAGTACTTC
NA,TRBV5-4,TRBJ1-2,NA,CASSLGFNSLYGYTF,TGTGCCAGCAGCTTGGGTTTCAACTCACTCTATGGCTACACCTTC
TRBD1,TRBV20-1,TRBJ1-2,NA,CSAPLTGAGGYTF,TGCAGTGCTCCACTGACAGGGGCGGGTGGCTACACCTTC
NA,TRBV6-1,TRBJ1-2,NA,CASSEMTAANYGYTF,TGTGCCAGCAGTGAAATGACAGCGGCTAACTATGGCTACACCTTC
TRBD1,TRBV6-1,TRBJ1-6,NA,CASSQNSWTGKGSPLHF,TGTGCCAGCAGCCAAAACTCTTGGACAGGGAAGGGATCACCCCTCCACTTT
NA,TRBV10-3,TRBJ1-5,once,CAISRDGVNQPQHF,TGTGCCATCAGCCGGGACGGCGTCAATCAGCCCCAGCATTTT
NA,TRBV6-1,TRBJ1-5,NA,CASSDRGQPQHF,TGTGCCAGCAGTGACAGGGGTCAGCCCCAGCATTTT